Listed below are T cell receptor beta chains from one sample, sequenced in a study of early T cells in non-severe SARS-CoV-2 infection. TCRdb reanalysed the 5' RACE reads using MiXCR and keeps one entry per CDR3 protein. The sample consists of approximately 83,000 distinct CDR3 sequences, 11% to 15% of them appearing once. Material for sequencing was whole blood. The receptors stem from an adult who was a healthcare worker with PCR-confirmed SARS-CoV-2 infection or an uninfected control (not recorded which). Both conserved end residues are part of each CDR3.

v_gene,j_gene,CDR3aa
TRBV29-1,TRBJ1-3,CSVGTSGNTIYF
TRBV30,TRBJ2-7,CAWSVQGPYEQYF
TRBV4-3,TRBJ2-3,CASSQGLVGSDTQYF
TRBV24-1,TRBJ2-1,CATSERDASSYNEQFF
TRBV6-2/TRBV6-3,TRBJ2-3,CASSYSSSLPAQYF
TRBV20-1,TRBJ2-7,CSAQHTGLGEQYF
TRBV30,TRBJ2-3,CAWNPSGGATDTQYF
TRBV5-1,TRBJ2-1,CASSSGGPLRREQFF
TRBV9,TRBJ2-5,CASSVMSGLGETQYF
TRBV7-2,TRBJ1-2,CASSLDTGNYGYTF
TRBV20-1,TRBJ2-7,CSARGDGSSYEQYF
TRBV11-1,TRBJ1-1,CASSSGTEAFF
TRBV29-1,TRBJ2-5,CSARRGVQETQYF
TRBV9,TRBJ1-3,CASSVAGAGNTIYF
TRBV2,TRBJ2-2,CASSAVNTGELFF
TRBV3-1,TRBJ2-7,CASSQETGGSTYEQYF
TRBV6-1,TRBJ2-7,CASSPRDIEQYF
TRBV14,TRBJ1-2,CASSQDWQGVNGYTF